The entry below gives a single TCR beta chain sequence along with its context. These data are taken from a study of blood T cell repertoires in COVID-19. How the authors handled the data: Amplifying reference gene primers gave estimates of nucleated cell counts. Profiling relied on immunoSEQ multiplex PCR, and the TCRdb table lists in-frame clones only, not all of them. V, J and clone size derive from that table, while D and trimming were established from the DNA sequence. In the table there are just under 65,000 clones, approximately 78% of which are singletons. The sequence came from a man in his fifties or sixties with COVID-19, enrolled during active disease. Sequenced sample: peripheral blood.

The CDR3 reads CASSVSDTQYF. The CDR3 DNA follows: TGTGCCAGCAGCGTGAGTGATACGCAGTATTTT. This chain joins TRBV5-4 and TRBJ2-3; D is uncertain. The CDR3 covers 11 residues. The V gene lost 4 bases and the J gene lost 6 bases, with 6 bases spanning the gap. Germline assignment: CDR1 SGHNT and CDR2 YYREEE (reference sequence).